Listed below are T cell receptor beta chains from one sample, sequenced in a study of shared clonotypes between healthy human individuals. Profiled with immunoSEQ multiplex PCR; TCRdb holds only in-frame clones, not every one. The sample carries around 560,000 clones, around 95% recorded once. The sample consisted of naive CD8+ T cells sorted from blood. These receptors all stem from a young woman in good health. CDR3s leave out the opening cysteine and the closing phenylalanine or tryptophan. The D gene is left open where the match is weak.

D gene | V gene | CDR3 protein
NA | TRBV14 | ASSHVSGVFTEAF
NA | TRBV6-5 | ASSRDARSEQY
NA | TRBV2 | ASSQGLVGPDTQY
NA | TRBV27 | ASSLTMNSYEQY
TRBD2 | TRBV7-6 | ASSSLTSGNNEQF
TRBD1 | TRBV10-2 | ASSEDRDVTYEQY
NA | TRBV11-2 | ASSFLPTREAF
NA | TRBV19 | ASSGGARNQPQH
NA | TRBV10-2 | ASSELREQY
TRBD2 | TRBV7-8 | ASSLVLAGVEQF
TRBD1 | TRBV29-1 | SVPGQQYEQY
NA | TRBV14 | ASSQGLGAYEQY